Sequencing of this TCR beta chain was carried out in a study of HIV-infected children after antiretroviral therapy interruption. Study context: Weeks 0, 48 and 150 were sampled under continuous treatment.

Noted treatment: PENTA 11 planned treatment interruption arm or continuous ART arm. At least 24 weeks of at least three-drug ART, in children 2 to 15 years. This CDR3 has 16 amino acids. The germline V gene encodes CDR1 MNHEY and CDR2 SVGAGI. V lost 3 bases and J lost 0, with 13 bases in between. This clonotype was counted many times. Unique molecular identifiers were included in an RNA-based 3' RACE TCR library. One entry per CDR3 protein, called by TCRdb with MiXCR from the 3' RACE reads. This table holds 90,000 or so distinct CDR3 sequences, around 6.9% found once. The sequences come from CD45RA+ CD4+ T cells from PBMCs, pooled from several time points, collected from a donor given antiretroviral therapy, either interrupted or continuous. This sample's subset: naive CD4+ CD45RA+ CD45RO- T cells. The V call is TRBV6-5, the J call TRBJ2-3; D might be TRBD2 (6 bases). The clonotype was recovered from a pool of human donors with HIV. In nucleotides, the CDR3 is TGTGCCAGCAGTTATCGTGACGGGAGAAGCACAGATACGCAGTATTTT. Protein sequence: CASSYRDGRSTDTQYF.